This T cell receptor beta chain was documented in a study of blood T cells in healthy people across ages. Study information: T cells yielded about one barcoded beta molecule per two cells through template switching.

This clonotype was observed a few times. The target antigen is unknown. CDR1 SNHLY and CDR2 FYNNEI come from the germline V gene. V lost 5 bases and J 5 bases, leaving 12 bases between the germline ends. There are 14 residues in the CDR3. Next came a second PCR, run for about 7 to 12 cycles, which used a sample-barcoded 5' primer along with a J-beta primer mix. TCRdb re-analysed the 5' RACE reads in MiXCR, keeping a single row per CDR3 protein. The sample contains 600,000 or so distinct CDR3 sequences, about 30% of which appear only once. Study-wide findings and caveats: Strong correlation linked observed beta diversity and percent naive T cells.

Every participating donor contributed 8.5 to 10 milliliters of peripheral blood through a draw. This sequence was found in a woman older than 75 in good health. The specimen was blood. V and J are TRBV2 and TRBJ1-4; D ambiguous. The CDR3 sequence is CASSRIARNEKLFF. The CDR3, as DNA: TGTGCCAGCAGTCGCATCGCAAGGAATGAAAAACTGTTTTTT.